Below are 15 T cell receptor beta chains sequenced from a single sample in a study of blood T cell repertoires in COVID-19. Generated by immunoSEQ multiplex PCR, the TCRdb table keeps only in-frame clones and is missing some. This table has 130,000 to 150,000 clones, around 89% appearing once. Sequencing was done on a sample of PBMCs or T cells enriched from blood (not recorded which). Receptors were obtained from a woman younger than 45 with acute COVID-19.

The chain is built from TRBV27 and TRBJ2-7; the D gene is possibly TRBD1 (5 bases). The length of the CDR3 is 14 residues. CDR1 is MNHEY, CDR2 SMNVEV, per germline (reference sequence). Trimming removed 10 bases from V and 5 bases from J, with 21 bases in between. This CDR3 is CATRTLDSIHEQYF. The CDR3 DNA sequence: TGTGCCACCAGAACCCTCGACAGTATCCACGAGCAGTACTTC.

The genes are TRBV5-4 and TRBJ2-2; possible D gene TRBD1, 6 bases. V was cut by 4 bases and J by 4 bases, with 11 bases left in between. CDR3 length: 14 residues. Germline-derived CDR1 and CDR2 are SGHNT and YYREEE (reference sequence). The CDR3: CASSTGTTTGELFF. CDR3 coding DNA: TGTGCCAGCAGCACCGGGACAACCACCGGGGAGCTGTTTTTT. The whole variable domain, remainder taken from reference TRBV5-4 and TRBJ2-2, is ETGVTQSPTHLIKTRGQQVTLRCSSQSGHNTVSWYQQALGQGPQFIFQYYREEENGRGNFPPRFSGLQFPNYSSELNVNALELDDSALYLCASSTGTTTGELFFGEGSRLTVL.

The chain uses TRBV28 and TRBJ2-3; TRBD2 is a possible D gene (5 bases). Germline lookup yields CDR1 MDHEN and CDR2 SYDVKM. Trimming took off 8 bases at V and 1 base at J, with 19 bases between the two ends. The CDR3 spans 16 residues. CDR3 in amino acids: CASPPSREKGTDTQYF. As DNA, the CDR3 is TGTGCCAGCCCCCCCTCAAGGGAGAAGGGCACAGATACGCAGTATTTT.

The rearrangement links TRBV6-5 to TRBJ2-3; possibly TRBD2 for D (6 bases). The CDR3 totals 13 residues. Germline V gene lookup returns CDR1 MNHEY and CDR2 SVGAGI. V gave up 2 bases and J gave up 4 bases, with 7 bases separating them. The CDR3 DNA reads TGTGCCAGCAGTTACCCGGGGGCAGATACGCAGTATTTT. The encoded protein is CASSYPGADTQYF.

The V gene is TRBV6-2 or TRBV6-3, the J gene TRBJ2-7; 9 positions agree with TRBD2. The J segment lost 1 base and the V segment lost 2 bases, leaving 6 bases of the junction unmatched. Germline V gene sequence: CDR1 MNHEY, CDR2 SVGEGT. The CDR3 extends over 16 amino acids. The CDR3 reads CASSYPSGRNSYEQYF. The CDR3 DNA follows: TGTGCCAGCAGTTACCCCAGCGGGAGGAATTCCTACGAGCAGTACTTC.

The J gene is TRBJ2-5, the V gene TRBV5-1; 8 bases are a match to TRBD2. Trimming took 2 bases from V and 2 from J; bases not matched to a gene: 8. CDR3 size: 16 residues. Germline CDR1 reads SGHRS; CDR2 reads YFSETQ. Here the CDR3 reads CASSLDRASGQETQYF. CDR3 bases: TGCGCCAGCAGCTTAGATCGGGCTAGCGGGCAAGAGACCCAGTACTTC. The variable domain in full, completed from reference TRBV5-1 and TRBJ2-5, reads KAGVTQTPRYLIKTRGQQVTLSCSPISGHRSVSWYQQTPGQGLQFLFEYFSETQRNKGNFPGRFSGRQFSNSRSEMNVSTLELGDSALYLCASSLDRASGQETQYFGPGTRLLVL.

This chain joins TRBV19 and TRBJ2-2, with TRBD1 as a possible D gene (6 bases). The CDR3 sequence is 14 residues long. V lost 5 bases and J lost 4, with 11 bases in between. CDR1 is LNHDA, CDR2 SQIVND, per germline (reference sequence). CDR3 DNA: TGTGCCAGTAGTTCGACAGGCACCACCGGGGAGCTGTTTTTT. Its protein is CASSSTGTTGELFF.

The chain uses TRBV2 and TRBJ1-1, with D maybe TRBD1 (5 bases). The CDR3 extends over 13 amino acids. The germline V and J ends were trimmed by 1 base and 7 bases, with 10 bases remaining between them. Germline V gene lookup returns CDR1 SNHLY and CDR2 FYNNEI. The CDR3 nucleotides are TGTGCCAGCAGTGAAGGGTCAGACAGTGAAGCTTTCTTT. Protein sequence: CASSEGSDSEAFF.

The chain combines TRBV7-9 with TRBJ2-2; 7 nucleotides line up with TRBD1. The CDR3 sequence is 15 residues long. Germline CDR1 SEHNR, CDR2 FQNEAQ (reference sequence). Losses at the gene ends were 6 bases for V and 1 base for J; bases not matched to a gene: 5. Written as DNA, the CDR3 is TGTGCCAGCAGTCGGGACAGTCTGAACACCGGGGAGCTGTTTTTT. Protein: CASSRDSLNTGELFF.

This clone showed up just once. The CDR3 sequence: CASSILGTYEQYF. CDR3 bases: TGTGCCAGCAGCATTCTCGGGACTTACGAGCAGTACTTC. The rearrangement uses TRBV11-1 and TRBJ2-7; possibly TRBD2 for D (6 bases). Deletions cut 5 bases from V and 4 bases from J, with 12 bases between. The CDR3 runs to 13 residues. Germline V gene lookup returns CDR1 SGHAT and CDR2 FQDESV (reference sequence).

The chain carries TRBV10-3 and TRBJ2-7, with D maybe TRBD1 (6 bases). The CDR3 contains 14 residues. CDR1 ENHRY and CDR2 SYGVKD come from the germline V gene. Between the trimmed V and J ends, which lost 8 bases and 4 bases, there was a span of 18 bases. For the CDR3, the DNA is TGTGCCATCGGATTACAGTTTCAGGGGTACGAGCAGTACTTC. Protein sequence: CAIGLQFQGYEQYF.

The chain couples TRBV6-4 to TRBJ2-2; 10 nucleotides match TRBD1. Germline CDR1 reads MRHNA; CDR2 reads SNTAGT. The CDR3 is 16 residues long. V lost 6 bases, J lost 0 bases, and 4 bases stayed unmatched. This chain's CDR3 is CASSRQGATNTGELFF. The CDR3 coding sequence is TGTGCCAGCAGCCGACAGGGGGCGACGAACACCGGGGAGCTGTTTTTT.

The table lists this clone with a count of one. The rearrangement uses TRBV28 and TRBJ1-2; the D gene is possibly TRBD1 (6 bases). The V gene lost 3 bases and the J gene lost 0 bases, with 8 bases spanning the gap. This CDR3 has 14 amino acids. Germline V lookup: CDR1 MDHEN, CDR2 SYDVKM. In nucleotides, the CDR3 is TGTGCCAGCAGTTTGGGACATACTAACTATGGCTACACCTTC. This sequence encodes CASSLGHTNYGYTF.

This clone was recorded only once. The J gene is TRBJ2-7, the V gene TRBV28, with a possible D match to TRBD1 (6 bases). Germline-derived CDR1 and CDR2 are MDHEN and SYDVKM. V was pared by 7 bases and J by 9 bases, with 13 bases between. This CDR3 region has 11 residues. The CDR3 nucleotides read TGTGCCAGCACCTATCCAGGGGTGCAGTACTTC. Protein: CASTYPGVQYF. Using reference TRBV28 and TRBJ2-7 for the parts outside the CDR3, the full variable domain is DVKVTQSSRYLVKRTGEKVFLECVQDMDHENMFWYRQDPGLGLRLIYFSYDVKMKEKGDIPEGYSVSREKKERFSLILESASTNQTSMYLCASTYPGVQYFGPGTRLTVT.

V is TRBV2 and J is TRBJ1-5, with D maybe TRBD1 (5 bases). CDR3 length: 13 amino acids. In germline, CDR1 is SNHLY, CDR2 FYNNEI. V lost 4 bases and J lost 5, with 9 bases in between. The CDR3 reads CASSAWGDQPQHF. The CDR3 bases are TGTGCCAGCAGTGCTTGGGGGGATCAGCCCCAGCATTTT. Filled out from reference TRBV2 and TRBJ1-5, the complete variable domain reads EPEVTQTPSHQVTQMGQEVILRCVPISNHLYFYWYRQILGQKVEFLVSFYNNEISEKSEIFDDQFSVERPDGSNFTLKIRSTKLEDSAMYFCASSAWGDQPQHFGDGTRLSIL.